This TCR beta chain was profiled in a study of blood T cells in healthy people across ages. Through a sample-barcoded 5' primer and a J-beta primer mix, a second PCR was run for roughly 7 to 12 cycles. One entry per CDR3 protein, called by TCRdb with MiXCR from the 5' RACE reads. The table shows some 850,000 distinct CDR3 sequences, with around 25% occurring only once. The CDR3 runs to 13 residues. Trimming pared 5 bases from V and 11 bases from J, leaving 18 bases between. Germline V gives CDR1 MNHNY, CDR2 SVGAGI (reference sequence). In addition, the sample was reused for a study of T cells of mothers and their children. From that second work: A few healthy Caucasian mothers gave samples, and so did their six children.

The chain combines TRBV6-6 with TRBJ1-1; D unclear. This receptor was obtained from a boy aged 10-17 years in good health. The sequencing input was blood. The CDR3 nucleotides are TGTGCCAGCAGTAGCCCCCCGCTGGAGGCCGCTTTCTTT. Protein: CASSSPPLEAAFF.